This paragraph reports one TCR beta chain. What it recognizes is unknown. The record originates from a study of cytomegalovirus exposure and HLA in healthy donors. Looking at the study overall: Unique TCR beta sequences numbering approximately 120 million came from around 180 million T cells in an earlier analysis.

CDR1 is GTSNPN and CDR2 is SVGIG in the germline V gene (reference sequence). CDR3 length: 11 amino acids. Trimming shortened V by 0 bases and J by 7 bases, and 3 bases separated the two germline ends. PCR used 60 Vbeta primers and 13 Jbeta primers. Produced via immunoSEQ multiplex PCR; TCRdb's table is partial and in-frame only. The table has about 140,000 clones, 75% to 80% seen once. Study conclusions and caveats: The sole available immune exposure information was CMV serostatus. Investigators reported fewer than 200 TCR beta chains as tied to cytomegalovirus.

The chain is built from TRBV30 and TRBJ2-2; D ambiguous. Source material: PBMCs. This receptor was obtained from a woman aged 50 to 65 in good health and CMV-seronegative. The chain's CDR3 is CAWSVLGELFF. CDR3 coding DNA: TGTGCCTGGAGTGTACTCGGGGAGCTGTTTTTT.